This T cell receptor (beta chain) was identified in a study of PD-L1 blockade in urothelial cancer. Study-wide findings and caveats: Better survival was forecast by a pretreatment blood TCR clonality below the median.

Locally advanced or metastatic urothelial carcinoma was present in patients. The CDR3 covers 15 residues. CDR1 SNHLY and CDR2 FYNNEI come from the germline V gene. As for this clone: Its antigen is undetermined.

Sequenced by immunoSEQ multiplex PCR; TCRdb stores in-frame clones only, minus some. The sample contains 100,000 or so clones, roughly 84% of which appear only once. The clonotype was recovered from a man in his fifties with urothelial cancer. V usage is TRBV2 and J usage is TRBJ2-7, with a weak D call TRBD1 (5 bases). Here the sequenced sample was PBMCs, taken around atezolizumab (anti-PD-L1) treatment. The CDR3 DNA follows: TGTGCTACACAAACAGGTCTCCAAATAGGGTACGAGCAGTACTTC. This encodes CATQTGLQIGYEQYF.